The 30 T cell receptor beta chains given below trace back to one sample, sequenced in a study of a mutant IDH1 vaccine in newly diagnosed glioma. Stated time point: week 5, during vaccination. Alongside topical imiquimod, each dose of vaccine comprised 300 ug of mutant IDH1 20-mer peptide. Profiled with immunoSEQ multiplex PCR; TCRdb holds only in-frame clones, not every one. The sample gives around 56,000 clones, roughly 82% of which show up once; approximately 2.8% is in the top ten. These TCRs' antigens remain unknown. Sequencing used PBMCs, obtained from a glioma patient whose treatment included an IDH1 peptide vaccine. Every receptor here comes from a woman between 18 and 29 years old with glioma. Some clones in this sample may be carry-over from other donors' samples.

In regard to this clone: The DNA is left out, because the CDR3 cannot be placed on it with certainty; the CDR3 is given as TCRdb lists it. V usage is TRBV21-1 and J usage is TRBJ1-3. TRBV21-1 is flagged as a pseudogene. The CDR3 length is 10 residues, termini included. The CDR3 spells CWAGGNTIYF.

The rearrangement joins TRBV10-3 to TRBJ1-1; D is uncertain. CDR3 length: 13 amino acids. Germline V lookup: CDR1 ENHRY, CDR2 SYGVKD. Trimming took 2 bases from V and 2 from J, leaving 6 bases between them. The CDR3 sequence is CAISEQKNTEAFF. CDR3 bases: TGTGCCATCAGTGAGCAGAAAAACACTGAAGCTTTCTTT.

The chain links TRBV7-2 to TRBJ2-7; 10 bases agree with TRBD1. Losses at the gene ends were 5 bases for V and 0 bases for J; bases not matched to a gene: 4. Germline CDR1 and CDR2: SGHTA and FQGNSA. CDR3 size: 15 residues. CDR3 residues: CASSQTGGSSYEQYF. The DNA for the CDR3 is TGTGCCAGCAGCCAGACAGGGGGCAGCTCCTACGAGCAGTACTTC.

The chain couples TRBV29-1 to TRBJ2-1; 8 positions match TRBD1. CDR3 length equals 13 residues. Per the germline V gene, CDR1 is SQVTM and CDR2 is ANQGSEA. Unmatched junction bases numbered 0, after V lost 1 base and J lost 4 bases. The CDR3 sequence: CSVEGQGYNEQFF. The DNA of the CDR3 is TGCAGCGTTGAAGGACAGGGGTACAATGAGCAGTTCTTC.

This clone came up a few times. The chain recombines TRBV4-1 with TRBJ1-1; D is ambiguous. Germline CDR1 MGHRA, CDR2 YSYEKL. Trimming removed 1 base at V and 1 base at J, with 7 bases between. The CDR3 has 14 amino acids. CDR3 nucleotides: TGCGCCAGCAGCCAAGTGCGTACGAACACTGAAGCTTTCTTT. Protein product: CASSQVRTNTEAFF.

The CDR3 coding sequence is TGCGCCAGCAGCCAGTTAGGGGACCCGAGCTCCTACGAGCAGTACTTC. It is translated as CASSQLGDPSSYEQYF. The chain joins TRBV4-1 to TRBJ2-5; D tentatively fits TRBD1 or TRBD2 (5 bases each). Matching the DNA end better, TRBJ2-7 makes the J call doubtful. The CDR3 runs 16 residues. CDR1 is MGHRA, CDR2 YSYEKL, per germline.

This chain connects TRBV19 to TRBJ2-7; D uncertain. The CDR3 runs 14 residues. The V and J ends lost 3 bases and 2 bases respectively, with 11 bases between them. Germline V lookup: CDR1 LNHDA, CDR2 SQIVND (reference sequence). The CDR3 sequence: CASSISSAAYEQYF. The CDR3 DNA sequence: TGTGCCAGTAGTATCAGCAGCGCCGCCTACGAGCAGTACTTC. Full variable domain (missing parts from reference TRBV19 and TRBJ2-7): DGGITQSPKYLFRKEGQNVTLSCEQNLNHDAMYWYRQDPGQGLRLIYYSQIVNDFQKGDIAEGYSVSREKKESFPLTVTSAQKNPTAFYLCASSISSAAYEQYFGPGTRLTVT.

The chain couples TRBV19 to TRBJ1-1; possibly TRBD1 for D (5 bases). Germline V gives CDR1 LNHDA, CDR2 SQIVND (reference sequence). There are 13 residues in the CDR3. Trimming left V 1 base short and J 3 bases short, with 6 bases between. The CDR3 DNA follows: TGTGCCAGTAGTATAGGGACACACACTGAAGCTTTCTTT. The encoded protein is CASSIGTHTEAFF.

V is TRBV9 and J is TRBJ2-3; D may be TRBD2 (6 bases). From germline, CDR1 is SGDLS and CDR2 YYNGEE. This CDR3 is built from 13 residues. Trimming stripped 7 bases from V and 4 bases from J, with 13 bases between. The CDR3 reads CASGGVLADTQYF. CDR3 coding DNA: TGTGCCAGCGGAGGGGTGTTGGCAGATACGCAGTATTTT.

V gene TRBV2 combines with J gene TRBJ2-3; 7 bases are a match to TRBD2. The CDR3 spans 15 residues. The V gene's germline CDR1 is SNHLY and CDR2 FYNNEI. Trimming at V came to 10 bases and at J to 1 base, leaving 11 bases not matched to a gene. As DNA, the CDR3 is TGTGCCACCACAACCCCTAGCGGACGCACAGATACGCAGTATTTT. Translated, it gives CATTTPSGRTDTQYF.

The chain couples TRBV10-3 to TRBJ2-1; D unclear. The CDR3 spans 16 residues. V dropped 6 bases and J dropped 4 bases, with 19 bases sitting between them. The V gene's germline CDR1 is ENHRY and CDR2 SYGVKD. The CDR3 DNA is TGTGCCATCAGCCCTGATCCGTCCCCTCCTTACAATGAGCAGTTCTTC. It is translated as CAISPDPSPPYNEQFF.

This chain uses TRBV5-6 with TRBJ1-1; perhaps TRBD1 as D (5 bases). Germline V gene data show CDR1 as SGHDT and CDR2 as YYEEEE. The CDR3 extends over 15 amino acids. Trimming shortened V by 1 base and J by 13 bases, and 23 bases separated the two germline ends. In nucleotides, the CDR3 is TGTGCCAGCAGCTTGAGAGGAGGGGTGACCCCGGGGTTTTTCTTT. Translating it yields CASSLRGGVTPGFFF.

This clone was seen more than once but under ten times. V and J are TRBV30 and TRBJ1-1, with D perhaps matching TRBD1 (5 bases). Germline CDR1 reads GTSNPN; CDR2 reads SVGIG (reference sequence). The V and J ends lost 5 bases and 3 bases respectively, with 13 bases between them. The CDR3 contains 13 residues. This chain's CDR3 is CAWLGLGDTEAFF. The CDR3 nucleotides are TGTGCCTGGCTCGGACTGGGGGACACTGAAGCTTTCTTT.

The chain combines TRBV29-1 with TRBJ2-7, with a tentative D call TRBD1 (6 bases). CDR1 is SQVTM, CDR2 ANQGSEA, per germline. The ends were cut back, 1 base at V and 2 bases at J, with 9 bases in the middle. The CDR3 extends over 13 amino acids. The CDR3, as DNA: TGCAGCGTTGAAGGGACAGAACCCTACGAGCAGTACTTC. This sequence encodes CSVEGTEPYEQYF.

This sequence joins TRBV7-8 and TRBJ1-1, with D unclear. The germline CDR1 and CDR2 sequences are SGHVS and FQNEAQ. This CDR3 spans 13 amino acids. Trimming left V 3 bases short and J 6 bases short, with 11 bases between. The CDR3: CASSFAGWSEAFF. The CDR3 region has the DNA TGTGCCAGCAGCTTTGCAGGTTGGTCTGAAGCTTTCTTT. Looking up the rest from reference TRBV7-8 and TRBJ1-1 gives the full variable domain: GAGVSQSPRYKVAKRGQDVALRCDPISGHVSLFWYQQALGQGPEFLTYFQNEAQLDKSGLPSDRFFAERPEGSVSTLKIQRTQQEDSAVYLCASSFAGWSEAFFGQGTRLTVV.

The V call is TRBV19, the J call TRBJ2-3; the match to TRBD2 covers 8 bases. Looked up from germline, CDR1 is LNHDA and CDR2 is SQIVND (reference sequence). The CDR3 is 15 residues long. With V trimmed by 6 bases and J by 5 bases, 10 bases remained unmatched. DNA of the CDR3: TGTGCCAGTAGAGCTCAGCGGGAGTCCCAAGATACGCAGTATTTT. As protein: CASRAQRESQDTQYF.

This chain connects TRBV4-1 to TRBJ1-1, with a weak D call TRBD1 (6 bases). The CDR3 runs 14 residues. CDR1 and CDR2 from the germline V gene are MGHRA and YSYEKL. V shed 6 bases and J shed 0 bases, with 11 bases lying between them. CDR3 protein: CASRNRAMNTEAFF. The CDR3 nucleotides read TGCGCCAGCAGAAACAGGGCCATGAACACTGAAGCTTTCTTT.

The rearrangement links TRBV7-6 to TRBJ1-2; 8 positions match TRBD1. Trimming cost V 3 bases and J 8 bases; bases outside gene matches: 5. The CDR3 runs to 13 residues. Germline V gives CDR1 SGHVS, CDR2 FNYEAQ. The CDR3 spells CASSFAGGRGYTF. The CDR3 DNA reads as TGTGCCAGCAGCTTCGCAGGGGGCAGGGGCTACACCTTC. The full variable domain, rest sourced from reference TRBV7-6 and TRBJ1-2, is GAGVSQSPRYKVTKRGQDVALRCDPISGHVSLYWYRQALGQGPEFLTYFNYEAQQDKSGLPNDRFSAERPEGSISTLTIQRTEQRDSAMYRCASSFAGGRGYTFGSGTRLTVV.

This clone was picked up a small number of times. The chain links TRBV7-8 to TRBJ2-2, with a possible D match to TRBD2 (6 bases). Per the germline V gene, CDR1 is SGHVS and CDR2 is FQNEAQ. Trimming took off 1 base at V and 4 bases at J, with 10 bases between the two ends. The CDR3 sequence is 15 residues long. The DNA for the CDR3 is TGTGCCAGCAGCTTAGGACTAGTTAGCACCGGGGAGCTGTTTTTT. Amino acid sequence: CASSLGLVSTGELFF.

The V gene is TRBV27, the J gene TRBJ2-5, with TRBD1 identical over 8 bases. The end of the DNA aligns better with TRBJ2-7, so the J call may be wrong. This CDR3 region has 16 residues. CDR1 MNHEY and CDR2 SMNVEV come from the germline V gene (reference sequence). CDR3 nucleotide sequence: TGTGCCAGCAGTCCCAGACAGGGGCCAGCTTACTACGAGCAGTACTTC. Amino acids: CASSPRQGPAYYEQYF.

The chain carries TRBV27 and TRBJ2-1; the D is unclear. V lost 5 bases, J lost 8 bases, and 10 bases lay in between. The CDR3 is 12 residues long. Per germline, CDR1 MNHEY and CDR2 SMNVEV (reference sequence). Here the CDR3 reads CASSPFGYEQFF. The CDR3 nucleotides are TGTGCCAGCAGTCCGTTTGGGTATGAGCAGTTCTTC.

The chain combines TRBV5-1 with TRBJ2-1; 14 bases agree with TRBD2. This CDR3 has 14 amino acids. Looked up from germline, CDR1 is SGHRS and CDR2 is YFSETQ. J gave up 11 bases and V 0 bases, and 1 base lay outside the gene matches. CDR3: CASSLGLAGGKQFF. The CDR3, as DNA: TGCGCCAGCAGCTTGGGACTAGCGGGAGGGAAGCAGTTCTTC.

This chain uses TRBV4-1 with TRBJ1-1, with D maybe TRBD1 (5 bases). The CDR3 is 15 residues long. Per germline, CDR1 MGHRA and CDR2 YSYEKL. Trimming took 4 bases from V and 4 from J, leaving 16 bases between them. CDR3 in DNA: TGCGCCAGCAGCCTTCAGTACCCAGGGAGCACTGAAGCTTTCTTT. Protein: CASSLQYPGSTEAFF.

The chain combines TRBV13 with TRBJ1-5, with D tentatively TRBD1 (5 bases). CDR1 PRHDT and CDR2 FYEKMQ come from the germline V gene (reference sequence). Trimming left V 4 bases short and J 5 bases short, with 27 bases between. The length of the CDR3 is 19 residues. DNA for the CDR3: TGTGCCAGCAGCTCACGACCATTTAAGGACGGACACCTCTATCAGCCCCAGCATTTT. As protein: CASSSRPFKDGHLYQPQHF.

The genes are TRBV2 and TRBJ2-1, with 9 bases aligning to TRBD2. Germline trimming cut 10 bases from V and 0 bases from J; bases unmatched to any gene: 4. Germline CDR1 and CDR2: SNHLY and FYNNEI. CDR3 size: 14 residues. The CDR3 protein is CAIISGSSYNEQFF. CDR3 DNA sequence: TGTGCCATCATTAGCGGGAGCTCCTACAATGAGCAGTTCTTC.

V is TRBV19 and J is TRBJ1-3; D unclear. The CDR3 length is 15 residues. The ends were cut back, 0 bases at V and 0 bases at J, with 6 bases in the middle. The germline V gene has CDR1 LNHDA and CDR2 SQIVND (reference sequence). The CDR3: CASSIELGSGNTIYF. The CDR3 bases are TGTGCCAGTAGTATAGAATTGGGCTCTGGAAACACCATATATTTT.

The V gene is TRBV6-1, the J gene TRBJ2-7; TRBD2 matches 9 bases. This CDR3 has 16 residues. The germline CDR1 and CDR2 sequences are MNHNS and SASEGT. J gave up 3 bases and V 2 bases, and 8 bases lay outside the gene matches. This CDR3 is CASSETSGGRFYEQYF. The CDR3 DNA follows: TGTGCCAGCAGTGAAACCAGCGGGGGGCGTTTCTACGAGCAGTACTTC.

J is TRBJ2-7 and V is TRBV27; D might be TRBD1 (5 bases). The CDR3 consists of 11 residues. CDR1 is MNHEY and CDR2 is SMNVEV in the germline V gene (reference sequence). The ends were cut back, 4 bases at V and 7 bases at J, with 8 bases in the middle. DNA for the CDR3: TGTGCCAGCAGTTCAGGGTGGGAGCAGTACTTC. Protein: CASSSGWEQYF.

The chain is built from TRBV5-8 and TRBJ1-1; D ambiguous. Germline V gives CDR1 SGHTS, CDR2 YDEGEE. The CDR3 runs 16 residues. V was pared by 0 bases and J by 3 bases, with 15 bases between. The CDR3 spells CASSLDTRPGYTEAFF. DNA for the CDR3: TGTGCCAGCAGCTTGGATACCAGGCCGGGGTACACTGAAGCTTTCTTT.

This chain uses TRBV5-4 with TRBJ1-1; 8 nucleotides line up with TRBD1. V lost 4 bases to trimming and J lost 6 bases; unmatched junction nucleotides: 2. The germline V gene encodes CDR1 SGHNT and CDR2 YYREEE (reference sequence). This CDR3 comprises 12 residues. The CDR3 loop is CASSRTGSEAFF. For the CDR3, the DNA is TGTGCCAGCAGCAGGACAGGGTCTGAAGCTTTCTTT.